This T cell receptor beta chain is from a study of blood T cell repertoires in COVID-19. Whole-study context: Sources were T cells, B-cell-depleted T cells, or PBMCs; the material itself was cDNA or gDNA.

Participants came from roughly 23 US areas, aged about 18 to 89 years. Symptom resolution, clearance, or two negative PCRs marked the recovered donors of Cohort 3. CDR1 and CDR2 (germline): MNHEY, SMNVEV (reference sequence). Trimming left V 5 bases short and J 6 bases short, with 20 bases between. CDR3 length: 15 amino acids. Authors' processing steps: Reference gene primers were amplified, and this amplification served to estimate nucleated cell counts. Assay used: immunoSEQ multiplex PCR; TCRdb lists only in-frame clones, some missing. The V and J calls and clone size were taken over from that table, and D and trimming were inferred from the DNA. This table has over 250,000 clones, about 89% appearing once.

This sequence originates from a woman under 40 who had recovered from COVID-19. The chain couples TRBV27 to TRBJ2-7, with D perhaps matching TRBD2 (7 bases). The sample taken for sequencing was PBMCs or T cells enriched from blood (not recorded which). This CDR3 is CASSGLGGAAFEQYF. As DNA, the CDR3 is TGTGCCAGCAGTGGGTTGGGGGGGGCAGCTTTCGAGCAGTACTTC.